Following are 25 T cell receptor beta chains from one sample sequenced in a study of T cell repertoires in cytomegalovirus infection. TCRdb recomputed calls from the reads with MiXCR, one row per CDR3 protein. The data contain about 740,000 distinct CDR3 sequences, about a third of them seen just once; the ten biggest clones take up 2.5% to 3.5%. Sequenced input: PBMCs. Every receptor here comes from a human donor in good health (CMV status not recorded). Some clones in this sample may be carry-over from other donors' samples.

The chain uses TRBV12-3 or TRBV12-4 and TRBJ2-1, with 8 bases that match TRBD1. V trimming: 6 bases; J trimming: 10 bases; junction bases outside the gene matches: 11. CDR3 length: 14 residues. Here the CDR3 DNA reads TGTGCCAGCAGGGGGGGTGGACAGGGAAGCGAGCAGTTCTTC. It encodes CASRGGGQGSEQFF.

The CDR3 nucleotides are TGTGCCAGCAGCTTTCGGGCGGGGGATCTCTACAATGAGCAGTTCTTC. The encoded protein is CASSFRAGDLYNEQFF. The chain uses TRBV5-6 and TRBJ2-1, with 7 bases that match TRBD2. The trim removed 2 bases at V and 3 bases at J, leaving 8 bases unmatched. Germline assignment: CDR1 SGHDT and CDR2 YYEEEE. The CDR3 has 16 residues.

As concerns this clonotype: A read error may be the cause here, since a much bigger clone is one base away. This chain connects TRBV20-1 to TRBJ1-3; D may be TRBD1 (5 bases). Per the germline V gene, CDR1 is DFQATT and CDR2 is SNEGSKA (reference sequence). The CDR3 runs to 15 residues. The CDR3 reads CSSRDTAGSGNTIYF. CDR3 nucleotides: TGCAGTTCTAGAGATACAGCAGGGAGTGGAAACACCATATATTTT.

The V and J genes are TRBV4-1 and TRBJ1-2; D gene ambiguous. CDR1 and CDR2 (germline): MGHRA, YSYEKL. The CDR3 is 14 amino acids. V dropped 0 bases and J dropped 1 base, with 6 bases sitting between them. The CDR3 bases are TGCGCCAGCAGCCAAGAGCCTCATAACTATGGCTACACCTTC. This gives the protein CASSQEPHNYGYTF.

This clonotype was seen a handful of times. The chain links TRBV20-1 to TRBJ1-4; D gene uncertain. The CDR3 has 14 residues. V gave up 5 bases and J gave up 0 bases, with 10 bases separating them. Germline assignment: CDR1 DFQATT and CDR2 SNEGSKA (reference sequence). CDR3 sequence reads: CSAGRPSTNEKLFF. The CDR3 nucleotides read TGCAGTGCTGGACGTCCTTCAACTAATGAAAAACTGTTTTTT.

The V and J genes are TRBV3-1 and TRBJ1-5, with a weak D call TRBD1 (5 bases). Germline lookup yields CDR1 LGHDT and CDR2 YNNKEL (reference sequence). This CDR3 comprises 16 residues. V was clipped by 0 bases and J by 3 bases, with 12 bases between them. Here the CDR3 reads CASSQDARGDNQPQHF. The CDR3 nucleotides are TGTGCCAGCAGCCAAGATGCAAGGGGTGACAATCAGCCCCAGCATTTT.

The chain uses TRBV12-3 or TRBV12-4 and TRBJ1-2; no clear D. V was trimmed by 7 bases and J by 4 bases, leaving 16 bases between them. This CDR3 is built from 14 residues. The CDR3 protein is CASTETDKPYGYTF. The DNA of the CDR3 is TGTGCCAGCACTGAGACTGACAAGCCCTATGGCTACACCTTC.

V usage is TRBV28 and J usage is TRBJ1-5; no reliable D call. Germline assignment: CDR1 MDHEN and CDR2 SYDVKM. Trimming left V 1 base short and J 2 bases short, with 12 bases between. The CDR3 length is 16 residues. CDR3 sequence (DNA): TGTGCCAGCAGTTTATCTTGGAGGGCCGGCAATCAGCCCCAGCATTTT. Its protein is CASSLSWRAGNQPQHF. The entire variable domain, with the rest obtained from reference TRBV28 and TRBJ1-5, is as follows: DVKVTQSSRYLVKRTGEKVFLECVQDMDHENMFWYRQDPGLGLRLIYFSYDVKMKEKGDIPEGYSVSREKKERFSLILESASTNQTSMYLCASSLSWRAGNQPQHFGDGTRLSIL.

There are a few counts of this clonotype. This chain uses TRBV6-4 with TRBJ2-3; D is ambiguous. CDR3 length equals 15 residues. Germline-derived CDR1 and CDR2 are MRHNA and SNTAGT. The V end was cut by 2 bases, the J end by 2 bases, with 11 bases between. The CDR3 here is CASSDRSAHTDTQYF. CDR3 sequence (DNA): TGTGCCAGCAGTGACAGGTCAGCTCACACAGATACGCAGTATTTT.

The CDR3 region has the DNA TGTGCCAGCAGTTTATCGGCGGGGGGTAGCTATGGCTACACCTTC. Its protein product is CASSLSAGGSYGYTF. The chain employs TRBV28 and TRBJ1-2, with a weak D call TRBD1 (5 bases). Germline loops: CDR1 MDHEN, CDR2 SYDVKM. This CDR3 has 15 amino acids. Trimming pared 1 base from V and 4 bases from J, leaving 13 bases between.

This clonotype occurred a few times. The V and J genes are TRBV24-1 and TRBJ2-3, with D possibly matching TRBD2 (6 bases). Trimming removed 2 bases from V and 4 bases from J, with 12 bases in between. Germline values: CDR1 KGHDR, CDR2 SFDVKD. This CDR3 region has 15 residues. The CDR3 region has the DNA TGTGCCACCAGTGATTGGGACTCGGCGGCAGATACGCAGTATTTT. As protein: CATSDWDSAADTQYF.

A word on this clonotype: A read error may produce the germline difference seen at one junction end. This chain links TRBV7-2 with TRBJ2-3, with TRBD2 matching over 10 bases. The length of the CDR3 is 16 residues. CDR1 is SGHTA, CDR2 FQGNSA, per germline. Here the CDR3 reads CDSSLVSGRAPDTQYF. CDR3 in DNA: TGTGACAGCAGCTTAGTGAGCGGGAGGGCCCCAGATACGCAGTATTTT.

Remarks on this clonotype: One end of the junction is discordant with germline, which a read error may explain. The CDR3 DNA is TGTGCCAGCAGCTTGGTGGGACGTATACAAGAGACCCCGTACTTC. This sequence encodes CASSLVGRIQETPYF. The chain joins TRBV5-6 to TRBJ2-5; D may match TRBD1 or TRBD2 (5 bases each). CDR1 SGHDT and CDR2 YYEEEE come from the germline V gene. This CDR3 has 15 residues.

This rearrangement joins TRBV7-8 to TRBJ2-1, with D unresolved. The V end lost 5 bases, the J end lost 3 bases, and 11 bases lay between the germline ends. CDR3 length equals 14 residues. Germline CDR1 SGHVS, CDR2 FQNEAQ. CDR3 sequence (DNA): TGTGCCAGCAGCGTACGACGGGTCTACAATGAGCAGTTCTTC. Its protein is CASSVRRVYNEQFF.

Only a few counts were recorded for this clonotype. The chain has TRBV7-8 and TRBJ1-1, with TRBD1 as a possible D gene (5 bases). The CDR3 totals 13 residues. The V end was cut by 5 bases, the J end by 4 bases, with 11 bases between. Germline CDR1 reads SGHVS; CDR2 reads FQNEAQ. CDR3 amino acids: CASSTGPTTEAFF. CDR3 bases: TGTGCCAGCAGCACGGGACCGACCACTGAAGCTTTCTTT.

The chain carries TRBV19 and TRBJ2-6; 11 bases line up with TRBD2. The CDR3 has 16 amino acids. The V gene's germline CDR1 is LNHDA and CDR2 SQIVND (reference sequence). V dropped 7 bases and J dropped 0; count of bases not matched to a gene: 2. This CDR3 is CASIAGGNSGANVLTF. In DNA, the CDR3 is TGTGCCAGTATAGCGGGGGGGAACTCTGGGGCCAACGTCCTGACTTTC.

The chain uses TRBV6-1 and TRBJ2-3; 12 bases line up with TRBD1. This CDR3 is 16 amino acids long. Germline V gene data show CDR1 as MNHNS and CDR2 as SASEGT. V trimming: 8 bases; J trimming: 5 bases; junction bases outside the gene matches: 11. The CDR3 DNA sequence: TGTGCCAGCGGAGGGGACAGGGGGCTGCGGGGAGATACGCAGTATTTT. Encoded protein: CASGGDRGLRGDTQYF.

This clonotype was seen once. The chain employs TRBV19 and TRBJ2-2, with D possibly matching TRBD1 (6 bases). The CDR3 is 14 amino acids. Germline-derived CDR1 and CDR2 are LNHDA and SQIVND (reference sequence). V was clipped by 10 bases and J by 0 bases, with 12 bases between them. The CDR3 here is CATKGQSNTGELFF. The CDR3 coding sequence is TGTGCCACCAAAGGACAGTCGAACACCGGGGAGCTGTTTTTT.

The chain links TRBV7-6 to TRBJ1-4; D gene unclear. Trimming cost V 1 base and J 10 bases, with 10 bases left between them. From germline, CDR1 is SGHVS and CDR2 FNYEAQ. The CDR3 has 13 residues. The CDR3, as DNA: TGTGCCAGCAGCTTAGGTCCAGTATCAAAACTGTTTTTT. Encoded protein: CASSLGPVSKLFF.

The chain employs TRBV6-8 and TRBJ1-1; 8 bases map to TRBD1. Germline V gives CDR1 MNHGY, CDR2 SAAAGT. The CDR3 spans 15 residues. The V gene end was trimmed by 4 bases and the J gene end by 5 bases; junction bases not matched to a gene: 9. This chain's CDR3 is CASSFREGTGTEAFF. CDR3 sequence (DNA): TGTGCCAGCAGTTTTAGAGAGGGGACAGGAACTGAAGCTTTCTTT.

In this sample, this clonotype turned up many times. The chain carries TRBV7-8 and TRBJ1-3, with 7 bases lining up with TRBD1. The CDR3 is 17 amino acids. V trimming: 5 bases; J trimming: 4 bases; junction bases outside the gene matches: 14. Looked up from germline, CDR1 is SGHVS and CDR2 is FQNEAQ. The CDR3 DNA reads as TGTGCCAGCAGCGGACGGACAGGATCCTCTGTGGGAAACACCATATATTTT. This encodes CASSGRTGSSVGNTIYF.

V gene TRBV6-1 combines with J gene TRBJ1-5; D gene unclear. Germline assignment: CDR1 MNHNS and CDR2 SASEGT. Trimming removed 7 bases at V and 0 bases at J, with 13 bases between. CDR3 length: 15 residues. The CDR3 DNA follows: TGTGCCAGCATAGGGCCAGCTTCTAGCAATCAGCCCCAGCATTTT. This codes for CASIGPASSNQPQHF.

Here the CDR3 DNA reads TGTGCCAGCAGCAAGTGCGGGGGGGCCACAGATACGCAGTATTTT. Residues: CASSKCGGATDTQYF. The chain has TRBV11-1 and TRBJ2-3, with 9 bases matching TRBD2. This CDR3 region has 15 residues. Trimming at V came to 5 bases and at J to 2 bases, leaving 5 bases not matched to a gene. Per germline, CDR1 SGHAT and CDR2 FQDESV (reference sequence).

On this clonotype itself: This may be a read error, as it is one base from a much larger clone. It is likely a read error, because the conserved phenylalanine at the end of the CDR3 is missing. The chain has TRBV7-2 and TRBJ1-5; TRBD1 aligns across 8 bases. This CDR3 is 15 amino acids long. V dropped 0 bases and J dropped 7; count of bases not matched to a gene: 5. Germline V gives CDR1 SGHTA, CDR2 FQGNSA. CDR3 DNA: TGTGCCAGCAGCTTAGCCTGGACAGGGTACCAGCCCCAGCATTTG. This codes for CASSLAWTGYQPQHL.

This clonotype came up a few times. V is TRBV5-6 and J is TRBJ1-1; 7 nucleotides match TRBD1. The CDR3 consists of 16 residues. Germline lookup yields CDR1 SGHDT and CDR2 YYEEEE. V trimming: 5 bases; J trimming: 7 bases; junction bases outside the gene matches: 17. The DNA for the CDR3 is TGTGCCAGCAGTTCTGAAGGGAGAGGGGGCGGTGATGAAGCTTTCTTT. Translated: CASSSEGRGGGDEAFF.